These T cell receptor beta chains were read from a single sample in a study of naive and memory T cell subsets. TCRdb reanalysed the UMI-ligation and nested PCR reads using MiXCR and keeps one entry per CDR3 protein. Of 130,000 to 150,000 distinct CDR3 sequences in the sample, around 15% are singletons; the top ten hold about 0.13%. The material sequenced was naive CD4+ T cells from blood. Receptors originate from a human donor in good health. CDR3s include the opening cysteine and the closing phenylalanine or tryptophan. The order of the fields is V gene, J gene, clone size, D gene, CDR3 protein, CDR3 DNA. A D gene is named only where the DNA matches it firmly. Expanded clones get a size class; other rows say once, few or many, or leave the size out.

>TRBV7-2|TRBJ2-3|.|TRBD2
CASSSSGLGGDTQYF
TGTGCCAGCAGCTCCTCCGGACTAGGCGGAGATACGCAGTATTTT
>TRBV7-2|TRBJ2-1|.|.
CASSLLTGTGYNEQFF
TGTGCCAGCAGCTTGTTAACCGGGACGGGATACAATGAGCAGTTCTTC
>TRBV15|TRBJ1-1|.|.
CATSRDFPSGGLTEAFF
TGTGCCACCAGCAGAGATTTCCCCTCGGGGGGCCTCACTGAAGCTTTCTTT
>TRBV12-3/TRBV12-4|TRBJ2-5|.|.
CASSLGSGEYF
TGTGCCAGCAGTTTAGGTAGCGGAGAGTACTTC
>TRBV4-1|TRBJ2-4|.|TRBD2
CASSQDPTSGVAKNIQYF
TGCGCCAGCAGCCAGGATCCTACTAGCGGGGTAGCCAAAAACATTCAGTACTTC
>TRBV7-9|TRBJ1-1|few|.
CASSTEENTEAFF
TGTGCCAGCAGCACCGAAGAGAACACTGAAGCTTTCTTT
>TRBV4-1|TRBJ1-3|few|.
CASSPGAQIGRGNTIYF
TGCGCCAGCAGCCCGGGGGCACAAATAGGGCGCGGAAACACCATATATTTT
>TRBV5-1|TRBJ2-1|few|.
CASSLEVGSWYEQFF
TGCGCCAGCAGCTTGGAGGTCGGGAGCTGGTATGAGCAGTTCTTC
>TRBV6-4|TRBJ2-5|.|.
CASSDSRTRGTHKETQYF
TGTGCCAGCAGTGACTCTCGTACTCGGGGGACTCATAAAGAGACCCAGTACTTC
>TRBV4-3|TRBJ2-1|few|TRBD2
CASSQSSGRGNEQFF
TGCGCCAGCAGCCAGAGTAGCGGGAGAGGGAATGAGCAGTTCTTC
>TRBV30|TRBJ1-4|.|.
CAWGSTNEKLFF
TGTGCCTGGGGTTCAACTAATGAAAAACTGTTTTTT
>TRBV20-1|TRBJ2-3|.|.
CSASPMGRDTQYF
TGCAGTGCTAGTCCTATGGGAAGAGATACGCAGTATTTT
>TRBV6-5|TRBJ1-6|many|TRBD1
CASSYGTGESPLHF
TGTGCCAGCAGTTACGGGACAGGGGAGTCACCCCTCCACTTT
>TRBV6-2/TRBV6-3|TRBJ2-7|.|.
CASSQQPRSYEQYF
TGTGCCAGCAGTCAGCAGCCCCGGTCCTACGAGCAGTACTTC
>TRBV2|TRBJ1-5|.|TRBD1
CASKDRTNQPQHF
TGTGCCAGCAAGGACAGGACCAATCAGCCCCAGCATTTT
>TRBV3-1|TRBJ2-7|.|TRBD1
CASSQEVGTETYEQYF
TGTGCCAGCAGCCAAGAAGTGGGGACAGAGACCTACGAGCAGTACTTC
>TRBV27|TRBJ1-2|.|.
CASALTVNYGYTF
TGTGCCAGCGCACTCACAGTTAACTATGGCTACACCTTC
>TRBV7-2|TRBJ2-1|.|.
CASSPPLALYNEQFF
TGTGCCAGCAGCCCACCACTAGCTTTATACAATGAGCAGTTCTTC
>TRBV5-1|TRBJ1-2|.|TRBD1
CASSPRTGGDYGYTF
TGCGCCAGCAGCCCCCGGACAGGGGGGGACTATGGCTACACCTTC
>TRBV25-1|TRBJ2-2|.|TRBD2
CASSEFYTGGPGELFF
TGTGCCAGCAGTGAATTTTATACGGGAGGCCCCGGGGAGCTGTTTTTT
>TRBV11-3|TRBJ1-1|few|.
CASSLTSRGTEAFF
TGTGCCAGCAGCTTAACGTCACGTGGGACTGAAGCTTTCTTT
>TRBV10-3|TRBJ2-1|.|.
CAISGEVGAEQFF
TGTGCCATCAGCGGGGAGGTTGGGGCTGAGCAGTTCTTC
>TRBV6-9|TRBJ2-3|.|TRBD2
CASSYEGTSLTDTQYF
TGTGCCAGCAGTTATGAAGGGACTAGCCTCACAGATACGCAGTATTTT
>TRBV5-6|TRBJ2-3|few|.
CASSANLLSTDTQYF
TGTGCCAGCAGCGCTAACTTGCTGAGCACAGATACGCAGTATTTT
>TRBV12-3/TRBV12-4|TRBJ2-5|.|.
CASRTGGGREETQYF
TGTGCCAGCCGGACTGGAGGGGGACGGGAAGAGACCCAGTACTTC
>TRBV2|TRBJ2-3|few|TRBD1
CASRKYYSGQGRADTQYF
TGTGCCAGCAGAAAATATTACTCTGGACAGGGAAGGGCAGATACGCAGTATTTT
>TRBV12-3/TRBV12-4|TRBJ1-5|few|.
CASTWRDQPQHF
TGTGCCAGCACATGGCGGGACCAGCCCCAGCATTTT
>TRBV20-1|TRBJ2-5|once|.
CSASPGNLEETQYF
TGCAGTGCTAGCCCAGGGAATTTGGAAGAGACCCAGTACTTC
>TRBV6-5|TRBJ2-2|.|.
CATRATNTGELFF
TGTGCCACCAGGGCTACGAACACCGGGGAGCTGTTTTTT
>TRBV29-1|TRBJ2-1|few|TRBD1
CSVEPGTGPNEQFF
TGCAGCGTTGAGCCCGGGACAGGGCCCAATGAGCAGTTCTTC
>TRBV12-3/TRBV12-4|TRBJ2-1|few|.
CASSLPLDEQFF
TGTGCCAGCAGTCTCCCCCTGGATGAGCAGTTCTTC
>TRBV3-1|TRBJ2-5|many|.
CASREQETQYF
TGTGCCAGCAGGGAACAAGAGACCCAGTACTTC
>TRBV11-2|TRBJ2-1|.|TRBD2
CASNPLAGGPYNEQFF
TGTGCCAGCAACCCATTAGCGGGAGGTCCCTACAATGAGCAGTTCTTC
>TRBV2|TRBJ2-3|few|.
CASSGGPGNTDTQYF
TGTGCCAGCAGTGGGGGGCCCGGAAACACAGATACGCAGTATTTT
>TRBV18|TRBJ1-2|.|TRBD1
CASSPSATAGTVRSLGYTF
TGTGCCAGCTCACCCTCAGCCACGGCCGGGACAGTGAGAAGTTTGGGCTACACCTTC